This T cell receptor beta chain was captured in a study of T cells after posttransplantation cyclophosphamide. Sequenced by immunoSEQ multiplex PCR; TCRdb stores in-frame clones only, minus some. The data contain tens of thousands of clones, 80% to 95% of them singletons. With regard to this clone: Its antigen is unknown.

Trimming shortened V by 6 bases and J by 5 bases, and 10 bases separated the two germline ends. The CDR3 covers 12 residues. Germline CDR1 reads MNHNS; CDR2 reads SASEGT. Study-level results: Later post-transplant blood repertoires were often dominated by donor CD8+ memory clones. Skin or GI-infiltrating T cells shared few TRB sequences with blood.

The sequenced sample consisted of PBMCs. The sequence derives from a woman in her twenties or thirties in good health and a related stem cell transplant donor. This chain links TRBV6-1 with TRBJ1-2; no clear D. This CDR3 reads CASSEGMYGYTF. As DNA, the CDR3 is TGTGCCAGCAGCGAGGGAATGTATGGCTACACCTTC.